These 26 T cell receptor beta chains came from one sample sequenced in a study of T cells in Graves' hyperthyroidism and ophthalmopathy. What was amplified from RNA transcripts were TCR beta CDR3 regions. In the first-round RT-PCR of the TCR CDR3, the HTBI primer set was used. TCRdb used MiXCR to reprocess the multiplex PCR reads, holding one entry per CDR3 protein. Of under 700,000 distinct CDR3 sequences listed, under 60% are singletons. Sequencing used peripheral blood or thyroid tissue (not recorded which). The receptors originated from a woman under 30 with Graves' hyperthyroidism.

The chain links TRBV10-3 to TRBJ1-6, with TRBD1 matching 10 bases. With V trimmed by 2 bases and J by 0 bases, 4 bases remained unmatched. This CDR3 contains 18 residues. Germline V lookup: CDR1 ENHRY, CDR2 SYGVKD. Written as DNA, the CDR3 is TGTGCCATCAGTGAGGCCAGGACAGGGGGCTCCTATAATTCACCCCTCCACTTT. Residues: CAISEARTGGSYNSPLHF.

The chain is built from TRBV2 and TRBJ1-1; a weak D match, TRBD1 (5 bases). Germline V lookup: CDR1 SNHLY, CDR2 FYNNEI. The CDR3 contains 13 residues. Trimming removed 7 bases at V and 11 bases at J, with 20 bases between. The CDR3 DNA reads TGTGCCAGCACTTCCGGGACCTTGGTCAAGGCTTTCTTT. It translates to CASTSGTLVKAFF.

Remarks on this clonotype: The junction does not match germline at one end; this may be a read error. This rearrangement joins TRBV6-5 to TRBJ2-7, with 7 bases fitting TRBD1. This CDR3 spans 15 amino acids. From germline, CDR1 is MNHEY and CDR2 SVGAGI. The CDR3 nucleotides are TGTGCCATCAGTTACTCGATACAGGGGTCGGGCGAGCAGTACTTC. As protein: CAISYSIQGSGEQYF.

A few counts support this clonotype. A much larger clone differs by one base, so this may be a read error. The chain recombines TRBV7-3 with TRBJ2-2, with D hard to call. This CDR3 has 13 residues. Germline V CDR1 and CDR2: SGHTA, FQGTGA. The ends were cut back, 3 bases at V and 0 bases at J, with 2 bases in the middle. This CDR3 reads CASSFSNTGELFF. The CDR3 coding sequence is TGTGCCAGCAGCTTCTCGAACACCGGGGAGCTGTTTTTT.

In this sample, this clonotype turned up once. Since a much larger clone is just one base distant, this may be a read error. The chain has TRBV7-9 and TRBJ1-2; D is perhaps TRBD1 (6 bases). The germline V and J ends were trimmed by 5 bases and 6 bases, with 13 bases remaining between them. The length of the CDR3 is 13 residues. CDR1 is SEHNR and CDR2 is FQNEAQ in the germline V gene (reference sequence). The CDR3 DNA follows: TGTGCCAGCAGCGAAACAGGGAGTCATGGCTACACCTTC. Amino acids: CASSETGSHGYTF.

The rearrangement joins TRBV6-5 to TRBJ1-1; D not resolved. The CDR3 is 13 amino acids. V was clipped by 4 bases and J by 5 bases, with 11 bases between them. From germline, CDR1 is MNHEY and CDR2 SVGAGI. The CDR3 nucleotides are TGTGCCAGCAGTTCTCTCGCGGGAACTGAAGCTTTCTTT. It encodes CASSSLAGTEAFF.

CDR3 bases: TGTGCCACCAGTGATAACACCGGGACTGGAAACACCATATATTTT. Translating it yields CATSDNTGTGNTIYF. The chain uses TRBV24-1 and TRBJ1-3; D unclear. Germline lookup yields CDR1 KGHDR and CDR2 SFDVKD. Trimming cost V 3 bases and J 2 bases, with 10 bases left between them. CDR3 size: 15 residues.

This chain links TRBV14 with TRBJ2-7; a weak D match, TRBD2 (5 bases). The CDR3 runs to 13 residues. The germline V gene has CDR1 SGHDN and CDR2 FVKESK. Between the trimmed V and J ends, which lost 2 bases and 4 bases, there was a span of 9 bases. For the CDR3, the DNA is TGTGCCAGCAGCCAACTAGCTTCGTACGAGCAGTACTTC. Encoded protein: CASSQLASYEQYF.

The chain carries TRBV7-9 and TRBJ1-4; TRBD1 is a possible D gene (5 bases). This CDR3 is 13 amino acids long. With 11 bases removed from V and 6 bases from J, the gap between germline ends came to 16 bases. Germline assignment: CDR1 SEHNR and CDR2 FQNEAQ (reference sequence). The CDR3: CAWTLGRDEKLFF. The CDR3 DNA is TGTGCCTGGACGCTGGGGCGAGATGAAAAACTGTTTTTT.

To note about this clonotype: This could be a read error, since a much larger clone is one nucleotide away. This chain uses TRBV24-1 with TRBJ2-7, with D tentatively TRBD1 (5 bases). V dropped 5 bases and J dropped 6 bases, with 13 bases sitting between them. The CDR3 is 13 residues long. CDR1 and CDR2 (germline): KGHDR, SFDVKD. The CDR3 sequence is CATSVDSAREQYF. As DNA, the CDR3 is TGTGCCACCAGTGTCGACAGCGCGCGCGAGCAGTACTTC.

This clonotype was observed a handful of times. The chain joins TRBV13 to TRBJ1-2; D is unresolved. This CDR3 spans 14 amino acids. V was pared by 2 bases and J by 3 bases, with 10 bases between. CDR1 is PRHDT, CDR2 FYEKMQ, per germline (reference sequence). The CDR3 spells CASSLRARDYGYTF. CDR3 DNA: TGTGCCAGCAGCTTAAGGGCGAGGGACTATGGCTACACCTTC. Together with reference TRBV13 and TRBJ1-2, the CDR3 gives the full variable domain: AAGVIQSPRHLIKEKRETATLKCYPIPRHDTVYWYQQGPGQDPQFLISFYEKMQSDKGSIPDRFSAQQFSDYHSELNMSSLELGDSALYFCASSLRARDYGYTFGSGTRLTVV.

As DNA, the CDR3 is TGTGCCAGCAGCCTTCGACTCGGGGTTTCCTACGAGCAGTACTTC. Translated, it gives CASSLRLGVSYEQYF. The rearrangement joins TRBV7-3 to TRBJ2-7, with D maybe TRBD2 (5 bases). Per germline, CDR1 SGHTA and CDR2 FQGTGA. Trimming removed 5 bases at V and 1 base at J, with 15 bases between. This CDR3 contains 15 residues.

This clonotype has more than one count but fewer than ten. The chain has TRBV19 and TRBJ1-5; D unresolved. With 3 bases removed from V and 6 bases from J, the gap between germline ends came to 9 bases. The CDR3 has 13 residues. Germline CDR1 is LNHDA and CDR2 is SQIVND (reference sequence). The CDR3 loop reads CASSIKVRQPQHF. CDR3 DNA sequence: TGTGCCAGTAGTATTAAGGTGCGTCAGCCCCAGCATTTT.

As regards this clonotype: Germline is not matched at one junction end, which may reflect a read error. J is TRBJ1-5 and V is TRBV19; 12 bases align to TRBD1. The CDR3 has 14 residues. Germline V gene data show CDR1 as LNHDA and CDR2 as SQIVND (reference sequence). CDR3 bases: TGTGCCAGGAGGGGACAGGGGGCCGGTCAGCCCCGGCATTTT. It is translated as CARRGQGAGQPRHF.

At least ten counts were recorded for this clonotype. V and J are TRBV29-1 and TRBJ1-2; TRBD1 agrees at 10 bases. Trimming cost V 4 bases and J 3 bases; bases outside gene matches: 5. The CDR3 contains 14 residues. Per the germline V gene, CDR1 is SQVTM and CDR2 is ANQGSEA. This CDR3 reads CSVVSGQGHYGYTF. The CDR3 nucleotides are TGCAGCGTTGTGTCGGGACAGGGGCACTATGGCTACACCTTC. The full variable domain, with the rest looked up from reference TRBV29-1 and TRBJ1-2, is SAVISQKPSRDICQRGTSLTIQCQVDSQVTMMFWYRQQPGQSLTLIATANQGSEATYESGFVIDKFPISRPNLTFSTLTVSNMSPEDSSIYLCSVVSGQGHYGYTFGSGTRLTVV.

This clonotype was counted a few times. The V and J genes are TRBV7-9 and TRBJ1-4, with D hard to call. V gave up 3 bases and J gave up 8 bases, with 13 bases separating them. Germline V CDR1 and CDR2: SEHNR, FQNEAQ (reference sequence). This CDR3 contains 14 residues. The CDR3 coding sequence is TGTGCCAGCAGCTTTAACTGGGTTACGGAAAAACTGTTTTTT. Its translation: CASSFNWVTEKLFF.

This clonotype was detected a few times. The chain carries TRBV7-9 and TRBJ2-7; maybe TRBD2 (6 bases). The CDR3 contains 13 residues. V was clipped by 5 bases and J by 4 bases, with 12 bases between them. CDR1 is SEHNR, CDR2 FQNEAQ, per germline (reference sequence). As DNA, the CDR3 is TGTGCCAGCAGCCCCGGGAGAATATACGAGCAGTACTTC. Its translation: CASSPGRIYEQYF.

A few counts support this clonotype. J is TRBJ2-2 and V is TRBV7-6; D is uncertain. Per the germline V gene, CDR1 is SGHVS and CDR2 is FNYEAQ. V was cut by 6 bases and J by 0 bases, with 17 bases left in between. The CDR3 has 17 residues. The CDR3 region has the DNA TGTGCCAGCAGGGAGTTAGCCAAAACCACGAACACCGGGGAGCTGTTTTTT. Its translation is CASRELAKTTNTGELFF.

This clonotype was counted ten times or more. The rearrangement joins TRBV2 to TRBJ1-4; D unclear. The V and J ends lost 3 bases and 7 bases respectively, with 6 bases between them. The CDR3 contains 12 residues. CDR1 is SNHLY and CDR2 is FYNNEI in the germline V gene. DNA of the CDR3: TGTGCCAGCAGTGAGGGCGGTGAAAAACTGTTTTTT. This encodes CASSEGGEKLFF.

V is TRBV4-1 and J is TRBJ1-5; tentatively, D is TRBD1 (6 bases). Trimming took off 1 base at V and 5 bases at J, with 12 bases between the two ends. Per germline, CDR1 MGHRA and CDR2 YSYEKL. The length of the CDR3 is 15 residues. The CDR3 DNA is TGCGCCAGCAGCCAAGGGAGGTCAGGGGATCAGCCCCAGCATTTT. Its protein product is CASSQGRSGDQPQHF.

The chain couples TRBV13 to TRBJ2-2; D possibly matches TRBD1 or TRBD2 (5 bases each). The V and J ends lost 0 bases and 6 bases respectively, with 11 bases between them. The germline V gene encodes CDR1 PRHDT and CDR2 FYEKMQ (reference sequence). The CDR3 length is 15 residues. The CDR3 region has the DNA TGTGCCAGCAGCTTAGGAGGGACCCGACCCGGGGAGCTGTTTTTT. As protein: CASSLGGTRPGELFF.

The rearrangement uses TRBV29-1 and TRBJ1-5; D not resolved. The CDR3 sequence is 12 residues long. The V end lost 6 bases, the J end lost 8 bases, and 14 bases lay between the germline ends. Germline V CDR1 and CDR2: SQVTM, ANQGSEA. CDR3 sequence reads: CSVQGSGEPQHF. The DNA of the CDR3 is TGCAGCGTACAAGGGAGCGGGGAGCCCCAGCATTTT.

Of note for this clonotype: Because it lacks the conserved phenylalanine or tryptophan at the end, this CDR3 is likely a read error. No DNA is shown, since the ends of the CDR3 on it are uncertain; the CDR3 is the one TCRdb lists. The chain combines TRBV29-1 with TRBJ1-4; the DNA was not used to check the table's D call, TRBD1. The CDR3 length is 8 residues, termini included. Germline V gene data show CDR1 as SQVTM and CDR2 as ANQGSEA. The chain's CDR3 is CSVDEGAL.

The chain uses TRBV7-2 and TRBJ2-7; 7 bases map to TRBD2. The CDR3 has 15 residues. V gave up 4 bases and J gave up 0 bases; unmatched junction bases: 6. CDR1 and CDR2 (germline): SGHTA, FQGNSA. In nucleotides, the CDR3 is TGTGCCAGCAGCTATCGTGGGACTACCTCCTACGAGCAGTACTTC. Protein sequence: CASSYRGTTSYEQYF.

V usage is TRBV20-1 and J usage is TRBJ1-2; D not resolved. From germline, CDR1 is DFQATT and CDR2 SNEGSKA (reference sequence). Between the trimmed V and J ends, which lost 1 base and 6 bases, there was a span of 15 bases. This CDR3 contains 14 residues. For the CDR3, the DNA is TGCAGTGCTAGAGGAGAGCGGCTCTTCCATGGCTACACCTTC. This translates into CSARGERLFHGYTF.

The CDR3 spells CAIGTGQPQHF. CDR3 sequence (DNA): TGTGCCATCGGGACGGGGCAGCCCCAGCATTTT. The V gene is TRBV10-3, the J gene TRBJ1-5; possible D gene TRBD1, 5 bases. The CDR3 covers 11 residues. The germline CDR1 and CDR2 sequences are ENHRY and SYGVKD. V was pared by 8 bases and J by 7 bases, with 9 bases between.